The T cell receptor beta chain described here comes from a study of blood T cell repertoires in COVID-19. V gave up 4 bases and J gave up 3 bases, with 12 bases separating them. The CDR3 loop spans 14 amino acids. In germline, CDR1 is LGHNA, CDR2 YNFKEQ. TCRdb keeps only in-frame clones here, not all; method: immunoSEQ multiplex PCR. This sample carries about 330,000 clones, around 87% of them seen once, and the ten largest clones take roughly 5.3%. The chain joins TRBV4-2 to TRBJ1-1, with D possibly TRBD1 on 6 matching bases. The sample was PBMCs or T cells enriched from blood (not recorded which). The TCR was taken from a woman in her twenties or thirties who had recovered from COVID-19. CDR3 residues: CASSPIGGDTEAFF. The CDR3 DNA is TGTGCCAGCAGCCCTATAGGGGGGGACACTGAAGCTTTCTTT.